The rows below give T cell receptor beta chains drawn from one sample of a study of human T cells and chemical hapten exposure. TCRdb itself ran the 5' RACE reads through MiXCR, one entry per CDR3 protein. Of about 80,000 distinct CDR3 sequences listed, approximately 16% are singletons. Receptor source: a female donor in good health. Each CDR3 is given with its conserved first and last residue. Each record gives: D gene, J gene, clone size, V gene, CDR3 protein, CDR3 DNA. The D gene is left open where the match is weak. A clone size is listed for some rows: how often the clone was seen (once, few, many), or a class if it is expanded.

>-|TRBJ2-5|-|TRBV7-2
CASSPTAETQYF
TGTGCCAGCAGCCCCACGGCGGAGACCCAGTACTTC
>TRBD2|TRBJ2-1|-|TRBV7-2
CASRTSGNNEQFF
TGTGCCAGCCGGACTAGCGGCAACAATGAGCAGTTCTTC
>TRBD1|TRBJ1-5|-|TRBV27
CASSSTGLYSNQPQHF
TGTGCCAGCAGTTCGACAGGGCTTTATAGCAATCAGCCCCAGCATTTT
>-|TRBJ2-3|few|TRBV29-1
CSDLGGRGTDTQYF
TGCAGCGACCTAGGGGGGCGCGGCACAGATACGCAGTATTTT
>-|TRBJ2-7|-|TRBV7-2
CASSVMWAYEQYF
TGTGCCAGCAGCGTCATGTGGGCCTACGAGCAGTACTTC
>TRBD1|TRBJ1-5|few|TRBV28
CASIPGQALNQPQHF
TGTGCCAGCATTCCGGGACAGGCACTTAATCAGCCCCAGCATTTT
>-|TRBJ2-7|-|TRBV20-1
CSASPPRGRSEQYF
TGCAGTGCCTCTCCCCCGAGGGGGAGGTCCGAGCAGTACTTC
>-|TRBJ2-1|-|TRBV2
CASSDRPDTLNEQFF
TGTGCCAGCAGTGATCGTCCGGACACCCTCAATGAGCAGTTCTTC
>TRBD2|TRBJ2-7|few|TRBV20-1
CSAPGTSGGFYEQYF
TGCAGTGCGCCCGGGACTAGCGGGGGTTTTTACGAGCAGTACTTC
>-|TRBJ2-3|few|TRBV7-2
CASSPQTGSDTQYF
TGTGCCAGCAGCCCTCAGACAGGCTCAGATACGCAGTATTTT
>TRBD2|TRBJ2-1|few|TRBV29-1
CSVLGSGGLSTFF
TGCAGCGTTCTAGGAAGCGGGGGGCTATCGACGTTCTTC
>TRBD2|TRBJ2-3|-|TRBV20-1
CSARTSGRVDTQYF
TGCAGTGCTAGGACTAGCGGGAGAGTAGATACGCAGTATTTT
>TRBD1|TRBJ1-4|many|TRBV29-1
CSVFARGNEKLFF
TGCAGCGTTTTTGCCAGGGGGAATGAAAAACTGTTTTTT
>-|TRBJ2-1|-|TRBV12-5
CASGLRTDEQFF
TGTGCTAGTGGTTTGAGGACGGATGAGCAGTTCTTC
>-|TRBJ1-1|many|TRBV13
CASSLLGSKNTEAFF
TGTGCCAGCAGCTTATTAGGCAGTAAGAACACTGAAGCTTTCTTT
>-|TRBJ2-7|few|TRBV5-1
CASSSALQGSTYEQYF
TGCGCCAGCAGCTCGGCCCTACAGGGTTCGACCTACGAGCAGTACTTC
>-|TRBJ2-3|medium-sized|TRBV29-1
CSVGSSTANTQYF
TGCAGCGTTGGTAGTTCTACAGCTAATACGCAGTATTTT
>TRBD1|TRBJ2-7|few|TRBV7-2
CASSLGGVTGGYEQYF
TGTGCCAGCAGCTTAGGAGGGGTGACAGGGGGATACGAGCAGTACTTC
>TRBD2|TRBJ2-3|few|TRBV7-2
CASSPLAGALTDTQYF
TGTGCCAGCAGCCCGCTAGCGGGGGCTCTCACAGATACGCAGTATTTT
>-|TRBJ2-7|many|TRBV21-1
CASSPAGAATYEQYF
TGTGCCAGCAGCCCAGCGGGAGCGGCAACCTACGAGCAGTACTTC
>-|TRBJ1-2|many|TRBV11-2
CASSLTGNEGYTF
TGTGCCAGCAGCCTAACAGGGAATGAGGGCTACACCTTC
>-|TRBJ1-2|few|TRBV2
CASSGQSYGYTF
TGTGCCAGCAGTGGACAGTCCTATGGCTACACCTTC
>-|TRBJ1-1|-|TRBV7-9
CASSLAGGGEAFF
TGTGCCAGCAGCCTAGCGGGCGGGGGAGAAGCTTTCTTT
>TRBD1|TRBJ2-3|-|TRBV5-1
CASSRRQGRADTQYF
TGCGCCAGCAGCCGTAGACAGGGACGGGCAGATACGCAGTATTTT
>-|TRBJ1-1|-|TRBV7-8
CASSRGPSGGAFF
TGTGCCAGCAGCCGAGGGCCCTCCGGCGGAGCTTTCTTT
>-|TRBJ2-2|few|TRBV12-3/TRBV12-4
CASSLGVTGELFF
TGTGCCAGCAGTCTCGGGGTCACCGGGGAGCTGTTTTTT
>-|TRBJ2-3|few|TRBV11-2
CASSPTLTDTQYF
TGTGCCAGCAGCCCTACTCTCACAGATACGCAGTATTTT
>TRBD2|TRBJ2-7|-|TRBV19
CASSRAGGNSYEQYF
TGTGCCAGTAGCCGAGCGGGAGGTAACTCCTACGAGCAGTACTTC
>-|TRBJ2-2|once|TRBV5-8
CASSSRRTGELFF
TGTGCCAGCAGCTCGCGGAGGACCGGGGAGCTGTTTTTT
>TRBD1|TRBJ1-4|-|TRBV29-1
CSVLIQGAGEKLFF
TGCAGCGTTTTAATACAGGGGGCTGGGGAAAAACTGTTTTTT
>TRBD2|TRBJ2-2|few|TRBV4-2
CASSQETSGGTGELFF
TGTGCCAGCAGCCAAGAGACTAGCGGGGGGACCGGGGAGCTGTTTTTT
>-|TRBJ2-3|-|TRBV11-2
CADNSDRADTQYF
TGTGCCGACAACTCTGACCGAGCAGATACGCAGTATTTT
>-|TRBJ1-1|-|TRBV4-3
CASSLGTGVQNTEAFF
TGCGCCAGCAGCCTGGGAACGGGGGTTCAGAACACTGAAGCTTTCTTT
>-|TRBJ1-1|-|TRBV7-8
CASSGVAATGAFF
TGTGCCAGCAGCGGGGTGGCAGCCACAGGGGCTTTCTTT
>TRBD1|TRBJ2-1|-|TRBV4-3
CASSQEGQGINEQFF
TGCGCCAGCAGCCAAGAGGGACAGGGGATCAATGAGCAGTTCTTC
>-|TRBJ1-3|once|TRBV5-6
CASSDTVINTIYF
TGTGCCAGCAGCGATACCGTGATAAACACCATATATTTT
>TRBD1|TRBJ2-3|-|TRBV5-1
CASSWTGFGTDTQYF
TGCGCCAGCAGCTGGACAGGGTTCGGTACAGATACGCAGTATTTT
>-|TRBJ2-1|-|TRBV29-1
CSVREAYNEQFF
TGCAGCGTCCGAGAGGCCTACAATGAGCAGTTCTTC
>-|TRBJ2-3|few|TRBV24-1
CATSDSAGSTQYF
TGTGCCACCAGTGATTCCGCAGGGAGTACGCAGTATTTT
>-|TRBJ1-3|few|TRBV11-2
CASSLVRTRPTIYF
TGTGCCAGCAGCTTAGTGCGGACTCGTCCCACCATATATTTT
>TRBD1|TRBJ2-4|-|TRBV12-3/TRBV12-4
CASSLGGTGALVYF
TGTGCCAGCAGTTTAGGAGGGACAGGGGCGCTTGTCTACTTC
>TRBD2|TRBJ2-7|-|TRBV2
CASRGTSGYYEQYF
TGTGCCAGCAGAGGGACTAGCGGATACTACGAGCAGTACTTC
>TRBD2|TRBJ2-3|few|TRBV29-1
CSVEGILAGGPTDTQYF
TGCAGCGTTGAAGGGATACTAGCGGGAGGACCCACAGATACGCAGTATTTT
>-|TRBJ2-7|many|TRBV27
CASSLSGTHPYEQYF
TGTGCCAGCAGTTTGTCCGGGACCCACCCCTACGAGCAGTACTTC